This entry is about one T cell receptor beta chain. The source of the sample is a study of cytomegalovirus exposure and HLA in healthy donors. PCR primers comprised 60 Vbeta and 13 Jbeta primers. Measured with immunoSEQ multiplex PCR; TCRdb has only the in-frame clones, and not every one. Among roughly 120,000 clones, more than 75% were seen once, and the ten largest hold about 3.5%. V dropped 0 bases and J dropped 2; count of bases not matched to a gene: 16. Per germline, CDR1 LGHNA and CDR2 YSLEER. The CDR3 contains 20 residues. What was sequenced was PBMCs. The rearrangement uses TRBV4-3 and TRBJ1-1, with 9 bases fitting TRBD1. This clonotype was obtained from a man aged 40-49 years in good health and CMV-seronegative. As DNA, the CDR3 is TGCGCCAGCAGCCAAGAAGGTGGCCACACAGGGGGCGGGTTAAACACTGAAGCTTTCTTT. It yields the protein CASSQEGGHTGGGLNTEAFF.